This T cell receptor (beta chain) was sequenced in a study of cytomegalovirus exposure and HLA in healthy donors. Whole-study context: Out of about 179 million T cells, an earlier analysis found roughly 100 million unique TCR beta sequences in total. Study-wide results and caveats: Earlier findings revealed that most TCR beta V segments proved productive either about 87% or about 30% of the time. Highest at DRB1 and lowest at HLA-C, TCR association rates differed among HLA loci in a later analysis.

The germline gives CDR1 LNHDA, CDR2 SQIVND (reference sequence). The CDR3 consists of 15 residues. V dropped 7 bases and J dropped 2 bases, with 15 bases sitting between them. A multiplex PCR was run with 60 Vbeta primers and 13 Jbeta primers. Some clones are missing from TCRdb's copy, which holds only in-frame ones; the method was immunoSEQ multiplex PCR. This sample has about 120,000 clones, with 80% found just once. As for this clone: Its antigen is not identified.

What was sequenced was PBMCs. This sequence originates from a female donor in good health and CMV-seropositive. V usage is TRBV19 and J usage is TRBJ2-1; a possible D gene is TRBD2 (5 bases). This chain's CDR3 is CASTLEDDAYNEQFF. CDR3 nucleotide sequence: TGTGCCAGTACCCTGGAGGACGACGCCTACAATGAGCAGTTCTTC. Drawing the rest from reference TRBV19 and TRBJ2-1, the complete variable domain is DGGITQSPKYLFRKEGQNVTLSCEQNLNHDAMYWYRQDPGQGLRLIYYSQIVNDFQKGDIAEGYSVSREKKESFPLTVTSAQKNPTAFYLCASTLEDDAYNEQFFGPGTRLTVL.